This T cell receptor (beta chain) stems from a study of beta chain features in type 1 diabetes. Reverse transcription of all isolated RNA meant that expressed TCRB transcripts were sequenced. The data were produced by immunoSEQ multiplex PCR, yet TCRdb's version contains in-frame clones alone and is incomplete. The sample carries a few hundred thousand clones, about 12% recorded once. With V trimmed by 5 bases and J by 5 bases, 16 bases remained unmatched. CDR1 and CDR2 (germline): SGHRS, YFSETQ. There are 19 residues in the CDR3. Study results and caveats: People with Type 1 diabetes carried modestly yet significantly shorter TCRB CDR3s in all four CD4+ subsets.

Notes on this clone: Its antigen is unknown.

This receptor was obtained from a woman between 18 and 29 years old with type 1 diabetes. V is TRBV5-1 and J is TRBJ2-1, with 13 bases that match TRBD2. The sample consisted of naive CD4+ T cells from blood. The DNA for the CDR3 is TGCGCCAGCAGTCCTTCCTTTAGACTAGCGGGGGGCCTCGACAATGAGCAGTTCTTC. Its translation is CASSPSFRLAGGLDNEQFF. Full variable domain (rest looked up from reference TRBV5-1 and TRBJ2-1): KAGVTQTPRYLIKTRGQQVTLSCSPISGHRSVSWYQQTPGQGLQFLFEYFSETQRNKGNFPGRFSGRQFSNSRSEMNVSTLELGDSALYLCASSPSFRLAGGLDNEQFFGPGTRLTVL.